This TCR beta chain emerged from a study of shared T cell receptors in the human thymus. Clones were sequenced by immunoSEQ multiplex PCR, and TCRdb holds only the in-frame ones, with some missing. The table records about 380,000 clones, over 90% of them present only once. This CDR3 has 17 residues. Germline values: CDR1 SQVTM, CDR2 ANQGSEA. V was pared by 7 bases and J by 6 bases, with 14 bases of the junction left unmatched. This TCR derives from a human donor. The sequenced sample was thymocytes. This chain joins TRBV29-1 and TRBJ2-3; 15 positions match TRBD2. The CDR3 sequence is CSAVPGLAGGPHDTQYF. CDR3 DNA: TGCAGCGCCGTCCCGGGACTAGCGGGAGGCCCTCATGATACGCAGTATTTT.